This T cell receptor (beta chain) was identified during a study of blood T cell repertoires in COVID-19 (dated by TCRdb to 2019 to 2021). Turning to the overall study: The collaborator samples originated in the United States, Italy and Spain and spanned the acute and convalescent phases of COVID-19. The prospective study material was composed of cDNA or gDNA derived from T cells, B-cell-depleted T cells, or PBMCs. Subjects who had been exposed to COVID-19, were actively infected with it, or had recovered from it provided the deeply sampled blood TCRbeta repertoires that made up the dataset. The repertoires were released in a freely available public database intended as a resource for research on the immune response to SARS-CoV-2. The samples were drawn from two sources: the first 160 participants of the ongoing ImmuneRACE study, and 1,200 or so subjects contributed by 6 global collaborators. Nearly every sample came with metadata listing a de-identified subject ID, COVID-19 status, age in years and sex. Where available, HLA class I and class II types were obtained from metadata supplied by the sample provider rather than from assay-based typing.

Worth noting for this clone: The clone's antigen remains unknown. It has no much larger one-base neighbor in the sample; base qualities were not kept.

Study-level results and caveats: Clinical and demographic metadata were provided uncurated, with the amount varying by source and participant.

CDR1 is given as SGHVS and CDR2 as FQNEAQ, both from the germline V gene. The CDR3 runs 14 residues from the cysteine to the phenylalanine. Only the CDR3 portion is preserved as DNA: 42 bases, with reading frame beginning at the first base. The germline V end is reduced by 3 bases and the J end by 2 bases; junction bases left unmatched: 3. TCRbeta CDR3 regions were amplified from genomic DNA using the immunoSEQ Assay, a bias-controlled multiplex PCR. In the paper's pipeline: The number of nucleated cells in each sample was estimated by amplification of reference gene primers within the assay. Sequence reads were collapsed and filtered to measure the absolute abundance of every unique TCRbeta CDR3 rearrangement. For each sample, productive Simpson clonality was calculated as the square root of Simpson's diversity index over productive rearrangements. This immuneACCESS table, as held by TCRdb, lists in-frame sequences with V and J called but not all clones. Of the missing ones, under half trace to an unresolved V gene in checked studies; the others have no known cause. The V and J calls and clone size come from that table; D and trimming were worked out from the DNA. The sample table shows approximately 70,000 clones, and around 90% are seen once. The top ten hold around 3.7% of the sample.

One collaborating source in Seattle enrolled patients while the patients were actively infected and followed the patients over time throughout the course of disease. Collaborating institutions collected whole blood in K2EDTA tubes following their own protocols. For TCRbeta analysis, collaborator samples were shipped as frozen whole blood, as isolated PBMCs, or as DNA extracted from either sample type. Source material: peripheral blood. The receptor was isolated from a woman aged 45 to 65 with COVID-19, enrolled during active disease. The chain is encoded by TRBV7-8 joined to TRBJ2-7; 8 junctional bases match TRBD2. The DNA sequence is TGTGCCAGCAGCTTTGATAGCGGGACCTACGAGCAGTACTTC. Translation gives CASSFDSGTYEQYF. The entire variable domain, with the stretches around the CDR3 drawn from the reference TRBV7-8 and TRBJ2-7 proteins, is GAGVSQSPRYKVAKRGQDVALRCDPISGHVSLFWYQQALGQGPEFLTYFQNEAQLDKSGLPSDRFFAERPEGSVSTLKIQRTQQEDSAVYLCASSFDSGTYEQYFGPGTRLTVT.